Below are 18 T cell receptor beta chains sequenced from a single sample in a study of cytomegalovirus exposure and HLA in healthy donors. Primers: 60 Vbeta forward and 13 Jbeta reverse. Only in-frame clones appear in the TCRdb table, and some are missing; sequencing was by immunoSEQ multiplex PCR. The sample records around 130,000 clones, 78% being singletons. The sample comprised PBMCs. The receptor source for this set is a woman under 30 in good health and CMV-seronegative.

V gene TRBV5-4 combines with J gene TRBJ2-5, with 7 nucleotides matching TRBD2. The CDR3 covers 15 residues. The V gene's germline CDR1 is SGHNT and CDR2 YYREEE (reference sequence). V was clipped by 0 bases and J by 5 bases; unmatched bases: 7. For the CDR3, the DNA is TGTGCCAGCAGCTTGGAGGCGGGAGAAACGGAGACCCAGTACTTC. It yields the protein CASSLEAGETETQYF.

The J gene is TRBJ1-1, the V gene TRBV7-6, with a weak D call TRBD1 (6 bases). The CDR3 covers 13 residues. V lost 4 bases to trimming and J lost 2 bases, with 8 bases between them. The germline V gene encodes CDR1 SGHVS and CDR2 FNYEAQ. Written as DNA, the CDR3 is TGTGCCAGCAGCTCGGACAGCAACACTGAAGCTTTCTTT. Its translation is CASSSDSNTEAFF. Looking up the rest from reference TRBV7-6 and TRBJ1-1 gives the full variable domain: GAGVSQSPRYKVTKRGQDVALRCDPISGHVSLYWYRQALGQGPEFLTYFNYEAQQDKSGLPNDRFSAERPEGSISTLTIQRTEQRDSAMYRCASSSDSNTEAFFGQGTRLTVV.

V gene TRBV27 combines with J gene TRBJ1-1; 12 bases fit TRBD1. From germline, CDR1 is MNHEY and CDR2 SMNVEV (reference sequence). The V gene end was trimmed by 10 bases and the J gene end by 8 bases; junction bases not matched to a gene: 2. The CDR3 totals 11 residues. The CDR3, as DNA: TGTGCCACCGGGACAGGGGGCGAAGCTTTCTTT. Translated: CATGTGGEAFF.

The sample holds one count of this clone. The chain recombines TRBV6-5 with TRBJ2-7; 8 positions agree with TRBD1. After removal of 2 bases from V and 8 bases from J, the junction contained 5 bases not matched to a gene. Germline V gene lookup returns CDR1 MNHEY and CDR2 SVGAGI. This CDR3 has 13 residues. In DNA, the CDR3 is TGTGCCAGCAGTTACGAGAGACAGGGGAAGCAGTACTTC. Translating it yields CASSYERQGKQYF.

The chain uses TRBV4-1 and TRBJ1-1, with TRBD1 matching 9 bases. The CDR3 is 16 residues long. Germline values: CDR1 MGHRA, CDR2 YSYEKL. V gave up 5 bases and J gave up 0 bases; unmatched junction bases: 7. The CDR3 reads CASSFRGTGMNTEAFF. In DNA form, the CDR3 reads TGCGCCAGCAGCTTCCGAGGGACAGGGATGAACACTGAAGCTTTCTTT.

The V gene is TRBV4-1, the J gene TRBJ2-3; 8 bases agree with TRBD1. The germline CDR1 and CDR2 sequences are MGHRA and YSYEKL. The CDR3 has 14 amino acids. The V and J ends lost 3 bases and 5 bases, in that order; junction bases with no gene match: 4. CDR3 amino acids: CASSQTGAVDTQYF. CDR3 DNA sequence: TGCGCCAGCAGCCAGACAGGGGCGGTAGATACGCAGTATTTT.

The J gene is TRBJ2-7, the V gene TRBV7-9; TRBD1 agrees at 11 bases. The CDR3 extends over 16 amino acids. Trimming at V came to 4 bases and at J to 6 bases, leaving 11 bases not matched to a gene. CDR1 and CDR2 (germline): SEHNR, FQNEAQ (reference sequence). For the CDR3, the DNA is TGTGCCAGCAGCTCCCTACAGACCGGGACAGGGGGCGAGCAGTACTTC. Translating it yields CASSSLQTGTGGEQYF.

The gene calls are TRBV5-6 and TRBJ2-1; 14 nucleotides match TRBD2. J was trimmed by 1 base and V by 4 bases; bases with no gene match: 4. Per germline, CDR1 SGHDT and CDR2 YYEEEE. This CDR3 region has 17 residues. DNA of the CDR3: TGTGCCAGCAGCCGAGGGACTAGCGGGAGTTCCTACAATGAGCAGTTCTTC. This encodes CASSRGTSGSSYNEQFF.

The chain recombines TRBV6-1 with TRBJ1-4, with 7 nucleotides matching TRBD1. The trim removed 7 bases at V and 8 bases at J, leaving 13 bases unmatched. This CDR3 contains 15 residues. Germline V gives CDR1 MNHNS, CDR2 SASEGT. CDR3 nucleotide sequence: TGTGCCAGCATTCCAAGCCGGGACAGCTGGGAAAAACTGTTTTTT. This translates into CASIPSRDSWEKLFF.

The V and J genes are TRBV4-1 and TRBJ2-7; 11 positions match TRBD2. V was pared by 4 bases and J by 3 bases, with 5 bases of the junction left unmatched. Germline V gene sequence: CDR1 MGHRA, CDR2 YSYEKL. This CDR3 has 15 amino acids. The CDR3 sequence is CASSPISGRVYEQYF. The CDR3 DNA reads TGCGCCAGCAGCCCCATTAGCGGGAGGGTCTACGAGCAGTACTTC.

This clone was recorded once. In nucleotides, the CDR3 is TGTGCCAGCAGCTTGGAGGGAGGTGGCTACACCTTC. Its protein product is CASSLEGGGYTF. This chain joins TRBV5-4 and TRBJ1-2; D not resolved. The length of the CDR3 is 12 residues. The germline V gene encodes CDR1 SGHNT and CDR2 YYREEE (reference sequence). Trimming removed 0 bases at V and 7 bases at J, with 7 bases between.

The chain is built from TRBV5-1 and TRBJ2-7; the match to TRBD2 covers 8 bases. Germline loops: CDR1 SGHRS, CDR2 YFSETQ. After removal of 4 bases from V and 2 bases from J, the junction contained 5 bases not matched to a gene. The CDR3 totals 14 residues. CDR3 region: CASSGAAGAYEQYF. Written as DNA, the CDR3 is TGCGCCAGCAGCGGAGCAGCGGGGGCCTACGAGCAGTACTTC.

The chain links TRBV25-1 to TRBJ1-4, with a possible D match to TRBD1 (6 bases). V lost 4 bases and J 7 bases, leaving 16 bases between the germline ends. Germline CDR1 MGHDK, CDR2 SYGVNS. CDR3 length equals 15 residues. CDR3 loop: CASSGTGMRGEKLFF. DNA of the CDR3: TGTGCCAGCAGTGGCACAGGGATGAGGGGTGAAAAACTGTTTTTT.

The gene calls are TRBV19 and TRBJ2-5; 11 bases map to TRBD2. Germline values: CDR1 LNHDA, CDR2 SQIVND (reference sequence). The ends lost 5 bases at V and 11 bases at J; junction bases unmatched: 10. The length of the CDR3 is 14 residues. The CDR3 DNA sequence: TGTGCCAGTAGTGCGGGACTAGCGGAATTTGAGCAGTACTTC. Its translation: CASSAGLAEFEQYF.

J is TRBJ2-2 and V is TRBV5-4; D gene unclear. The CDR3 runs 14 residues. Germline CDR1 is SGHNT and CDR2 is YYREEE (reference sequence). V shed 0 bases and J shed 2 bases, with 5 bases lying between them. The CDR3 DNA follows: TGTGCCAGCAGCTTGGACTATAACACCGGGGAGCTGTTTTTT. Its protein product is CASSLDYNTGELFF.

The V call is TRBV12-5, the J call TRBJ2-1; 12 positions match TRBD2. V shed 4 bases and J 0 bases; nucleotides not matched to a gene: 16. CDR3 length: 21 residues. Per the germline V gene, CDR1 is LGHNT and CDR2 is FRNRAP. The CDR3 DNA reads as TGTGCTAGTGGTTACCTACCCTGGCTAGCGGGAGGGCGGAGCTCCTACAATGAGCAGTTCTTC. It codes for CASGYLPWLAGGRSSYNEQFF.

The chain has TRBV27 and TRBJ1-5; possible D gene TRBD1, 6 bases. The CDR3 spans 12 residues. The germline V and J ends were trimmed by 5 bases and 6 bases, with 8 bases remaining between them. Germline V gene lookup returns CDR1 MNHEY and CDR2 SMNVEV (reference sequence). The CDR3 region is CASSTGFQPQHF. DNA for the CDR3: TGTGCCAGCAGTACAGGGTTTCAGCCCCAGCATTTT.

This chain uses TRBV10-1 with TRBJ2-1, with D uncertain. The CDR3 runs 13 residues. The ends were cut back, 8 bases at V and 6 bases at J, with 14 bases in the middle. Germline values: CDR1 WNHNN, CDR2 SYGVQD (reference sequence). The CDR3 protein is CASPCGDGNEQFF. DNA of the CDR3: TGCGCCAGCCCTTGCGGTGATGGCAATGAGCAGTTCTTC.